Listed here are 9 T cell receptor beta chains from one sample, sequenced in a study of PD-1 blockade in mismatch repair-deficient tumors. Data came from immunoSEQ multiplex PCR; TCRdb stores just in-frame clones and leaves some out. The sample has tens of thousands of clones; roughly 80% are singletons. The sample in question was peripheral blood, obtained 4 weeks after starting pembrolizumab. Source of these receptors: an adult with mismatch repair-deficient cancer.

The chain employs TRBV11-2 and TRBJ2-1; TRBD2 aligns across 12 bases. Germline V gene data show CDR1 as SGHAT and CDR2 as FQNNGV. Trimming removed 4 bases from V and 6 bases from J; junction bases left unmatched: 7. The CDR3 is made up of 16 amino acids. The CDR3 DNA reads TGTGCCAGCAGCTACTCTAGCGGGAGGGCCTTCAATGAGCAGTTCTTC. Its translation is CASSYSSGRAFNEQFF.

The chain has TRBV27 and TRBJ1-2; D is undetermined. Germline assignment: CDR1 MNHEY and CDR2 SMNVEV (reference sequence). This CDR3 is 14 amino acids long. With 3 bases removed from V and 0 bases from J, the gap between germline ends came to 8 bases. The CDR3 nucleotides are TGTGCCAGCAGTTTCTCGCCTACTAACTATGGCTACACCTTC. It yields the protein CASSFSPTNYGYTF.

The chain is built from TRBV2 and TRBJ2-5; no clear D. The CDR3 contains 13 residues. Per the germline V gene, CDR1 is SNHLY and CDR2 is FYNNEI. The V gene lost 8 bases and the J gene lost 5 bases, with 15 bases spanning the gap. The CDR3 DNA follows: TGTGCCAGCGGTAAAGGGATGGTGGAGACCCAGTACTTC. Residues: CASGKGMVETQYF.

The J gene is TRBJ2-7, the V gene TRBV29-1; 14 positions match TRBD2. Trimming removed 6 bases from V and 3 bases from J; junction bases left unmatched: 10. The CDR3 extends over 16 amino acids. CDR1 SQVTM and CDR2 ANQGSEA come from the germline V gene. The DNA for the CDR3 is TGCAGCGTCCGAGGGGGACTAGCGGGAGCGGGCTACGAGCAGTACTTC. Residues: CSVRGGLAGAGYEQYF.

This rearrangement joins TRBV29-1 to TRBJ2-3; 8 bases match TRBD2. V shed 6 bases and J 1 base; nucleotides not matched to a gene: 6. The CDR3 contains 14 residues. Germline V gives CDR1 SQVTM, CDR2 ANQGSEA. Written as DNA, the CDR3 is TGCAGCGTGGGCGCGCGGGAGGGCACAGATACGCAGTATTTT. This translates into CSVGAREGTDTQYF.

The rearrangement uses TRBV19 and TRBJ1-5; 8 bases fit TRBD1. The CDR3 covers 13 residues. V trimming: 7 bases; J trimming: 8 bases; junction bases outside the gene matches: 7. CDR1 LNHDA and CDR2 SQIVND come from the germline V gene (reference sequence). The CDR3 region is CASNGQGAKPQHF. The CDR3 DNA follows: TGTGCCAGTAACGGGCAGGGGGCAAAGCCCCAGCATTTT.

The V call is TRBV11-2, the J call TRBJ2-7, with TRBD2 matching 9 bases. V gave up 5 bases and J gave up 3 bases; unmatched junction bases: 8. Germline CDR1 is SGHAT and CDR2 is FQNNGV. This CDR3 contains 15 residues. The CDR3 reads CASSKQAGGRYEQYF. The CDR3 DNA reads TGTGCCAGCAGCAAACAAGCGGGGGGACGCTACGAGCAGTACTTC.

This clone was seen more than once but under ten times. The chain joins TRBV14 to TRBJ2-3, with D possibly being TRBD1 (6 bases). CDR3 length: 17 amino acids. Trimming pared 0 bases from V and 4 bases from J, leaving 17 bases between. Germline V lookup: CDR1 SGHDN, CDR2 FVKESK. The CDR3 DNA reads TGTGCCAGCAGCCAAGAAGTTGGCAGGGGTAGGGCAGATACGCAGTATTTT. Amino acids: CASSQEVGRGRADTQYF.

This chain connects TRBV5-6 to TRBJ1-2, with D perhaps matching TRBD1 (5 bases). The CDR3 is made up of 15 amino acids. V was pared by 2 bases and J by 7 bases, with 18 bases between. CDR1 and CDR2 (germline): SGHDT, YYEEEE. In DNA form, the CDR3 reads TGTGCCAGCAGCTTCCAAGACAGTAGGACGGTTGGCTACACCTTC. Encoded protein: CASSFQDSRTVGYTF.